The 24 T cell receptor beta chains in this list originate from one sample, sequenced in a study of shared clonotypes between healthy human individuals. Only in-frame clones appear in the TCRdb table, and some are missing; sequencing was by immunoSEQ multiplex PCR. The repertoire holds 2 million to 2.5 million clones, with almost 96% as singletons. The sample was naive CD4+ T cells sorted from blood. This sample's subset: CD45RA+ positively selected. All receptors derive from a man younger than 30 in good health.

Comments on this clone: Other DNA sequences from this sample encode an identical CDR3 as well. This chain uses TRBV9 with TRBJ2-3; D is unclear. The CDR3 runs 12 residues. CDR1 and CDR2 (germline): SGDLS, YYNGEE. V was cut by 2 bases and J by 1 base, with 2 bases left in between. The CDR3 loop reads CASSVGTDTQYF. CDR3 DNA sequence: TGTGCCAGCAGCGTGGGCACAGATACGCAGTATTTT. The full variable domain, with the rest looked up from reference TRBV9 and TRBJ2-3, is DSGVTQTPKHLITATGQRVTLRCSPRSGDLSVYWYQQSLDQGLQFLIQYYNGEERAKGNILERFSAQQFPDLHSELNLSSLELGDSALYFCASSVGTDTQYFGPGTRLTVL.

The V call is TRBV10-1, the J call TRBJ2-1, with 13 bases identical to TRBD2. The CDR3 loop spans 16 amino acids. Germline V gene sequence: CDR1 WNHNN, CDR2 SYGVQD (reference sequence). The V and J ends lost 4 bases and 2 bases, in that order; junction bases with no gene match: 2. CDR3 amino acids: CASSGGTSGTYNEQFF. In DNA, the CDR3 is TGCGCCAGCAGTGGCGGGACTAGCGGGACCTACAATGAGCAGTTCTTC.

This clone was counted a single time. This rearrangement joins TRBV6-5 to TRBJ1-5; D uncertain. Trimming stripped 4 bases from V and 10 bases from J, with 20 bases between. Germline loops: CDR1 MNHEY, CDR2 SVGAGI. The length of the CDR3 is 15 residues. The DNA for the CDR3 is TGTGCCAGCAGTTTAAGCCCGGGCCCCAGTCAACCCCAGCATTTT. Translated: CASSLSPGPSQPQHF.

The chain recombines TRBV18 with TRBJ1-3, with D unresolved. The V gene lost 1 base and the J gene lost 0 bases, with 10 bases spanning the gap. Germline V CDR1 and CDR2: KGHSH, LQKENI. CDR3 size: 16 residues. The CDR3 nucleotides read TGTGCCAGCTCACCACAAGGATCTAGCTCTGGAAACACCATATATTTT. It encodes CASSPQGSSSGNTIYF.

The chain carries TRBV6-1 and TRBJ2-1; the D is unclear. In germline, CDR1 is MNHNS, CDR2 SASEGT. The V gene lost 6 bases and the J gene lost 8 bases, with 14 bases spanning the gap. The CDR3 runs 13 residues. This CDR3 reads CASRGNLVHEQFF. CDR3 nucleotides: TGTGCCAGCAGGGGGAACCTCGTTCATGAGCAGTTCTTC.

V is TRBV6-5 and J is TRBJ2-5; no clear D. V was clipped by 2 bases and J by 0 bases, with 7 bases between them. The CDR3 contains 14 residues. CDR1 and CDR2 (germline): MNHEY, SVGAGI. CDR3: CASSYGKYQETQYF. The CDR3 DNA reads TGTGCCAGCAGTTACGGGAAGTACCAAGAGACCCAGTACTTC.

J is TRBJ1-5 and V is TRBV6-6, with D maybe TRBD1 (5 bases). V was trimmed by 6 bases and J by 3 bases, leaving 15 bases between them. This CDR3 spans 15 amino acids. CDR1 and CDR2 (germline): MNHNY, SVGAGI (reference sequence). The CDR3 is CASSSQGTFNQPQHF. The CDR3 DNA reads TGTGCCAGCAGCTCTCAGGGAACATTCAATCAGCCCCAGCATTTT.

The chain couples TRBV6-1 to TRBJ2-3, with D unresolved. Per the germline V gene, CDR1 is MNHNS and CDR2 is SASEGT. The ends were cut back, 6 bases at V and 1 base at J, with 11 bases in the middle. This CDR3 comprises 14 residues. CDR3 residues: CASSSPPGTDTQYF. CDR3 sequence (DNA): TGTGCCAGCAGCTCCCCTCCCGGCACAGATACGCAGTATTTT.

This chain joins TRBV27 and TRBJ2-5; D is uncertain. Germline values: CDR1 MNHEY, CDR2 SMNVEV (reference sequence). Trimming took 2 bases from V and 5 from J, leaving 12 bases between them. This CDR3 is built from 14 residues. CDR3 nucleotides: TGTGCCAGCAGTTTAGGCAGGCCTTGGGAGACCCAGTACTTC. This gives the protein CASSLGRPWETQYF.

The chain has TRBV5-6 and TRBJ1-2, with 7 positions matching TRBD1. V lost 0 bases to trimming and J lost 6 bases; unmatched junction nucleotides: 11. Germline V gene sequence: CDR1 SGHDT, CDR2 YYEEEE. There are 16 residues in the CDR3. The CDR3 here is CASSLGPQGVMDGYTF. CDR3 DNA sequence: TGTGCCAGCAGCTTGGGGCCCCAGGGGGTCATGGATGGCTACACCTTC.

The chain combines TRBV10-3 with TRBJ1-6; the match to TRBD1 covers 7 bases. Trimming at V came to 8 bases and at J to 9 bases, leaving 7 bases not matched to a gene. Germline lookup yields CDR1 ENHRY and CDR2 SYGVKD. CDR3 length: 13 amino acids. The CDR3 is CAIGTVAGSPLHF. The CDR3 DNA reads as TGTGCCATCGGGACAGTCGCCGGTTCACCCCTCCACTTT.

This clone was seen only a few times. In the same sample, other DNA sequences code for this CDR3. The chain is built from TRBV5-1 and TRBJ2-5, with a tentative D call TRBD2 (6 bases). V lost 0 bases, J lost 5 bases, and 8 bases lay in between. The CDR3 is made up of 13 amino acids. The germline CDR1 and CDR2 sequences are SGHRS and YFSETQ. This CDR3 reads CASSLGSGETQYF. As DNA, the CDR3 is TGCGCCAGCAGCTTGGGAAGCGGGGAGACCCAGTACTTC.

The rearrangement joins TRBV18 to TRBJ1-1; D possibly corresponds to TRBD1 (5 bases). Germline CDR1 and CDR2: KGHSH and LQKENI. Trimming stripped 4 bases from V and 3 bases from J, with 12 bases between. The CDR3 contains 14 residues. CDR3 loop: CASSLLPGDTEAFF. The CDR3 DNA sequence: TGTGCCAGCTCACTACTCCCGGGGGACACTGAAGCTTTCTTT.

This clone was detected only once. The chain is built from TRBV11-2 and TRBJ2-5; 8 bases align to TRBD2. This CDR3 comprises 16 residues. V was pared by 3 bases and J by 5 bases, with 11 bases of the junction left unmatched. Germline V gene data show CDR1 as SGHAT and CDR2 as FQNNGV. The CDR3 loop is CASSLVLAGLFETQYF. CDR3 nucleotides: TGTGCCAGCAGCTTGGTGCTAGCGGGCCTTTTTGAGACCCAGTACTTC.

This chain joins TRBV29-1 and TRBJ2-3; no clear D gene. Trimming took 1 base from V and 1 from J, leaving 6 bases between them. The germline V gene has CDR1 SQVTM and CDR2 ANQGSEA. This CDR3 has 13 amino acids. The CDR3 reads CSVEAQGTDTQYF. CDR3 bases: TGCAGCGTTGAAGCCCAGGGCACAGATACGCAGTATTTT.

The chain is built from TRBV30 and TRBJ2-2; D gene uncertain. This CDR3 is 13 amino acids long. The V gene's germline CDR1 is GTSNPN and CDR2 SVGIG (reference sequence). The V end was cut by 4 bases, the J end by 1 base, with 7 bases between. CDR3 bases: TGTGCCTGGAAGGGCGGGAACACCGGGGAGCTGTTTTTT. Amino acids: CAWKGGNTGELFF. The full variable domain, rest sourced from reference TRBV30 and TRBJ2-2, is SQTIHQWPATLVQPVGSPLSLECTVEGTSNPNLYWYRQAAGRGLQLLFYSVGIGQISSEVPQNLSASRPQDRQFILSSKKLLLSDSGFYLCAWKGGNTGELFFGEGSRLTVL.

The chain recombines TRBV6-6 with TRBJ1-5, with D hard to call. The CDR3 consists of 13 residues. Trimming left V 2 bases short and J 3 bases short, with 5 bases between. Germline assignment: CDR1 MNHNY and CDR2 SVGAGI (reference sequence). The CDR3 protein is CASSYTDNQPQHF. DNA for the CDR3: TGTGCCAGCAGTTACACCGACAATCAGCCCCAGCATTTT.

The V call is TRBV30, the J call TRBJ2-7; TRBD1 aligns across 10 bases. Germline CDR1 GTSNPN, CDR2 SVGIG (reference sequence). Trimming cost V 2 bases and J 3 bases; bases outside gene matches: 4. The CDR3 covers 14 residues. In nucleotides, the CDR3 is TGTGCCTGGAGTAAGGGACAGGGGAGCTACGAGCAGTACTTC. Translating it yields CAWSKGQGSYEQYF.

This chain connects TRBV7-2 to TRBJ1-1, with TRBD1 matching over 7 bases. The V segment lost 3 bases and the J segment 10 bases; nucleotides outside the gene matches: 5. The CDR3 runs to 12 residues. Germline-derived CDR1 and CDR2 are SGHTA and FQGNSA. For the CDR3, the DNA is TGTGCCAGCAGCTTGACAGGGATCGGAGCTTTCTTT. Its translation: CASSLTGIGAFF. The full variable domain, completed using reference TRBV7-2 and TRBJ1-1, is GAGVSQSPSNKVTEKGKDVELRCDPISGHTALYWYRQSLGQGLEFLIYFQGNSAPDKSGLPSDRFSAERTGGSVSTLTIQRTQQEDSAVYLCASSLTGIGAFFGQGTRLTVV.

The rearrangement joins TRBV9 to TRBJ2-7; 10 bases are shared with TRBD1. The germline V gene has CDR1 SGDLS and CDR2 YYNGEE. After removal of 4 bases from V and 2 bases from J, the junction contained 9 bases not matched to a gene. The CDR3 consists of 16 residues. CDR3 residues: CASSPQTGGQTYEQYF. The DNA of the CDR3 is TGTGCCAGCAGCCCACAGACAGGGGGCCAAACCTACGAGCAGTACTTC. The full variable domain, its missing parts supplied by reference TRBV9 and TRBJ2-7, is DSGVTQTPKHLITATGQRVTLRCSPRSGDLSVYWYQQSLDQGLQFLIQYYNGEERAKGNILERFSAQQFPDLHSELNLSSLELGDSALYFCASSPQTGGQTYEQYFGPGTRLTVT.

V gene TRBV28 combines with J gene TRBJ1-2; D is unresolved. There are 12 residues in the CDR3. V was cut by 5 bases and J by 4 bases, with 8 bases left in between. Germline CDR1 reads MDHEN; CDR2 reads SYDVKM. The CDR3 bases are TGTGCCAGCAGTGCAGGAGTCTATGGCTACACCTTC. This sequence encodes CASSAGVYGYTF.

The chain employs TRBV7-9 and TRBJ1-1; possible D gene TRBD1, 5 bases. V was cut by 0 bases and J by 4 bases, with 6 bases left in between. Germline-derived CDR1 and CDR2 are SEHNR and FQNEAQ (reference sequence). The CDR3 contains 13 residues. The CDR3 DNA reads as TGTGCCAGCAGCTTAGCGACAGCCACTGAAGCTTTCTTT. As protein: CASSLATATEAFF.

The J gene is TRBJ2-5, the V gene TRBV18; D might be TRBD2 (7 bases). V shed 4 bases and J shed 4 bases, with 13 bases lying between them. The CDR3 loop spans 14 amino acids. Germline assignment: CDR1 KGHSH and CDR2 LQKENI. Written as DNA, the CDR3 is TGTGCCAGCTCACACGAGGGGGGGTCAGAGACCCAGTACTTC. This translates into CASSHEGGSETQYF.

The chain recombines TRBV5-1 with TRBJ2-1, with 9 bases aligning to TRBD2. Per germline, CDR1 SGHRS and CDR2 YFSETQ. V trimming: 5 bases; J trimming: 8 bases; junction bases outside the gene matches: 11. The CDR3 is made up of 15 amino acids. CDR3 region: CASSWGASGTDEQFF. The DNA for the CDR3 is TGCGCCAGCAGTTGGGGTGCTAGCGGGACGGATGAGCAGTTCTTC. The whole variable domain, filled in from reference TRBV5-1 and TRBJ2-1, reads KAGVTQTPRYLIKTRGQQVTLSCSPISGHRSVSWYQQTPGQGLQFLFEYFSETQRNKGNFPGRFSGRQFSNSRSEMNVSTLELGDSALYLCASSWGASGTDEQFFGPGTRLTVL.